This TCR beta chain was identified in a study of blood T cells in healthy people across ages (dated by TCRdb to the mid-2010s). About the full investigation: In model experiments, template switching captured about one uniquely barcoded TCR beta cDNA molecule for every two T cells. For two donors (one aged 18 to 30 and one aged 80 or older), the study analyzed two additional independent replicas of 1 million unique cDNA reads from the same blood draw. To avoid experimental bias, donors of different ages were randomly spread across the sequencing lanes. The study measured age-related changes in TCR beta repertoire diversity using deep sequencing normalized with unique cDNA molecular identifiers. The donors were split into four age groups: young (average about 15 years), middle-aged (nearly 40), aged (approximately 59) and long-lived (under 90).

What the study reported, not specific to this receptor: Because the CMV infection status of the donors was unknown, age-related changes in expanded clonotypes may potentially have been confounded. Compared with the aged group, the long-lived group had more naive CD4+ T cells, fewer expanded clones and increased TCR diversity, a pattern suggesting age selection. Observed TCR beta diversity correlated strongly with the percentage of naive T cells measured by flow cytometry. Total diversity estimates from one million sequenced T cells were considered lower bounds and underestimates. Conclusive comparison of naive and antigen-experienced compartments was prevented by the profiling of bulk unsorted PBMCs. As age increased, observed TCR beta diversity per million T cells dropped in a roughly linear way, and a significant reduction was already evident by age about 40.

The 39 donors, aged 6 to 90 years, were systemically healthy Caucasian individuals from Russia. Each donor gave around 9.5 milliliters of peripheral blood, collected into EDTA-treated Vacutainer tubes. Ficoll-Paque density-gradient centrifugation was used to isolate PBMCs, with at least 7 million per sample. Trizol reagent was used to extract total RNA from PBMCs, with at least 5.5 micrograms per sample. For every donor, an aliquot of PBMCs went through flow cytometry to measure the percentages of naive CD45RAhigh/CD27high T cells. Points on this clonotype: Its target antigen remains unknown. A much larger clone lies one base from this, so it may be a read error.

Receptor libraries were prepared by 5' RACE. Instrument used: Illumina HiSeq 2500. A second PCR of roughly 6 to 11 cycles was performed with a sample-barcoded 5' primer and a J-beta primer mix. A unique molecular identifier was introduced onto each TCR beta cDNA molecule by a template-switch 5' adaptor carrying 12 random nucleotides. Each sample yielded at least 2.5 million CDR3-containing paired-end reads. The Mint cDNA synthesis kit, primed by a TRBC-specific oligonucleotide, was used to synthesize first-strand cDNA from all RNA. After uracil-DNA glycosylase treatment, a first 18-cycle PCR used universal primers M1SS and BC2_uni_R on all cDNA. The authors processed their data as follows. For normalization, 1 million high-quality reads were randomly selected from each sample, with every read carrying a distinct molecular identifier. Instead of being binned into consensus sequences, reads with shared molecular identifiers were discarded. CDR3 identification, clonotype clustering and error correction used MiTCR with a Q25 quality threshold and the strictest error-elimination algorithm. A nonparametric unseen species model using Euler transformation provided a lower-bound estimate of total TCR beta diversity. TCRdb itself trimmed the public reads at Q25 with fastp, ran MiXCR and retained productive beta chains. When rows share a CDR3 protein, they turn into one entry using the most common DNA and genes. In this record, the V and J calls reflect TCRdb's handling and not the investigators' own analysis. Here the sample has roughly 1,500,000 distinct CDR3 sequences; 30% to 35% occur a single time. In total, the top ten clones hold 11% of the sample.

The receptor was isolated from a woman between 25 and 40 years old in good health. Sequenced sample: blood.

CDR3 reads: CSVESQTYGQYF. The nucleotide sequence reads as follows: TGCAGCGTTGAAAGTCAGACCTACGGGCAGTACTTC. The chain is made from TRBV29-1 and TRBJ2-7, with no confident D gene call. Sequences SQVTM (CDR1) and ANQGSEA (CDR2) are obtained from the germline V gene. The CDR3 spans 12 residues, from the cysteine through the phenylalanine. Only the CDR3 part of the read is kept: 36 bases, read in frame from the first base.